This TCR beta chain was captured by sequencing in a study of control samples from healthy donors and cancer patients. This clone was detected a few times. The CDR3 has 13 amino acids. Germline V gene sequence: CDR1 MDHEN, CDR2 SYDVKM. V lost 11 bases, J lost 2 bases, and 13 bases lay in between. TCRdb keeps only in-frame clones here, not all; method: immunoSEQ multiplex PCR. The sample shows over 100,000 clones, about 89% of them seen only once. The TCR sequence derives from a woman aged 45-65 years in good health. Material for sequencing was blood. The chain is built from TRBV28 and TRBJ1-5; D ambiguous. CDR3: CACIAVGNQPQHF. The CDR3 nucleotides read TGTGCCTGCATCGCGGTCGGCAATCAGCCCCAGCATTTT.